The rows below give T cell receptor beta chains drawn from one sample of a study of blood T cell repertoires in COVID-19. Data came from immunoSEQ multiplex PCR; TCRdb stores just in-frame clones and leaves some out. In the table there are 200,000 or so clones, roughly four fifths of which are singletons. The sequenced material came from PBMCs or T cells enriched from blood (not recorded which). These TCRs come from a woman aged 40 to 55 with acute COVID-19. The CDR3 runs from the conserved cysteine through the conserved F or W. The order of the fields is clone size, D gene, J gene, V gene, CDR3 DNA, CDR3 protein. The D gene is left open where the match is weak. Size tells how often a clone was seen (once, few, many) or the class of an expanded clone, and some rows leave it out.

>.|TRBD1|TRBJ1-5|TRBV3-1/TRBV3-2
TGTGCCAGCAGCCAAGGTCTGGACAGGCTAGGGCCCCAGCATTTT
CASSQGLDRLGPQHF
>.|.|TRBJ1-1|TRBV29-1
TGCAGCGTTGGTGAGCAGAACACTGAAGCTTTCTTT
CSVGEQNTEAFF
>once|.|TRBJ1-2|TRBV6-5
TGTGCCAGCAGACAGGGTAGGGGCTACACCTTC
CASRQGRGYTF
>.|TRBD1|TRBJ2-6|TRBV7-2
TGTGCCAGCAGCCCCGGGACAGGGGTCTCTGGGGCCAACGTCCTGACTTTC
CASSPGTGVSGANVLTF
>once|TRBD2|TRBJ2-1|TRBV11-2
TGTGCCAGCAGCTTAGGGATGATAGTTGGCGGGGGTAATGAGCAGTTCTTC
CASSLGMIVGGGNEQFF
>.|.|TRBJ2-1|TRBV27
TGTGCCAGCAGTCTAACTAGTACCTACAATGAGCAGTTCTTC
CASSLTSTYNEQFF
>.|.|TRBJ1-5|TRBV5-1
TGCGCCAGCAGCTTGGGTGCGGGGGGCAATCAGCCCCAGCATTTT
CASSLGAGGNQPQHF
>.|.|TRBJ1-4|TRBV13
TGTGCCAGCAGCTTAATGATGGCATCAACTAATGAAAAACTGTTTTTT
CASSLMMASTNEKLFF
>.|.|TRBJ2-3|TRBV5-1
TGCGCCAGCAGCTTGGAGCAGGGCGGCACAGATACGCAGTATTTT
CASSLEQGGTDTQYF
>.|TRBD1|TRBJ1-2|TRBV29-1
TGCAGCGTTAGCGGACAGGGGGATGGCTACACCTTC
CSVSGQGDGYTF
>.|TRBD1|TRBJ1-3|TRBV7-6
TGTGCCAGCAGCGAGAACCCAGGGGGCGGAAACACCATATATTTT
CASSENPGGGNTIYF
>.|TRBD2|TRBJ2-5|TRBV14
TGTGCCAGCGGCGTACTGGGACTAGCGGGAGTAAAGGAGACCCAGTACTTC
CASGVLGLAGVKETQYF
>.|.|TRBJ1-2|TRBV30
TGTGCCTGGAGCTGGACGGGGGACTATGGCTACACCTTC
CAWSWTGDYGYTF
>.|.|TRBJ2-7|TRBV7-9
TGTGCCAGCAGCCCCGGGCGGGACGAGCAGTACTTC
CASSPGRDEQYF
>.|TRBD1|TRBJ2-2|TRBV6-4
TGTGCCAGCAGCCGAGACAGGGGTACCGGGGAGCTGTTTTTT
CASSRDRGTGELFF
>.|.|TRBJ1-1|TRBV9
TGTGCCAGCAGCGTAGATCAGTTGAACACTGAAGCTTTCTTT
CASSVDQLNTEAFF
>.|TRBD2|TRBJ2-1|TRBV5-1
TGCGCCAGCAGCTTGGCGGCTAGCGGCTACAATGAGCAGTTCTTC
CASSLAASGYNEQFF
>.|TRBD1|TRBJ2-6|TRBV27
TGTGCCAGCAACGTTGGACAGGGGAAAAACTCTGGGGCCAACGTCCTGACTTTC
CASNVGQGKNSGANVLTF
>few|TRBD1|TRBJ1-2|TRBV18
TGTGCCAGCTCACGGGGACAGGGAACTTTTAACTATGGCTACACCTTC
CASSRGQGTFNYGYTF
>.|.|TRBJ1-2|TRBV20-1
TGCAGTGCTAGTTCCAGGGTTAGCTATGGCTACACCTTC
CSASSRVSYGYTF
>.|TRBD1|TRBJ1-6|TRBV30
TGTGCCTGGAGATCGGACAGGGGGAATTCACCCCTCCACTTT
CAWRSDRGNSPLHF
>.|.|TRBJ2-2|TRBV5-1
TGCGCCAGCTCCCCCAACAGGGTCTCCGACGGGGAGCTGTTTTTT
CASSPNRVSDGELFF
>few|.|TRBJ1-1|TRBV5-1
TGCGCCAGCAGCTTGGATTGGGGCAGCACTGAAGCTTTCTTT
CASSLDWGSTEAFF
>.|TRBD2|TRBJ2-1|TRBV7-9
TGTGCCAGCAGCTTCGTACGGGGGGGCCGTAATGAGCAGTTCTTC
CASSFVRGGRNEQFF
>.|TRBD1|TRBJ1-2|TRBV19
TGTGCCAGTACTATGGGGACAGGGGCCCATGGCTACACCTTC
CASTMGTGAHGYTF
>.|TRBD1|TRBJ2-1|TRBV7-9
TGTGCCAGCAGCTTATTCAGGACAGGGTACGATGAGCAGTTCTTC
CASSLFRTGYDEQFF
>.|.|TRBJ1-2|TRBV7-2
TGTGCCAGCAGCTTAGGCGTATTGCGGGGCTACACCTTC
CASSLGVLRGYTF
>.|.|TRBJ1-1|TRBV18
TGTGCCAGCTCTCTGCAGGGGGAAGCTTTCTTT
CASSLQGEAFF
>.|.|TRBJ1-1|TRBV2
TGTGCCAGCAACTTTGACGGACATGGCACTGAAGCTTTCTTT
CASNFDGHGTEAFF
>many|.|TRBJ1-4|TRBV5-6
TGTGCCAGCCGGGAGGAGGGTTCGGATGAAAAACTGTTTTTT
CASREEGSDEKLFF
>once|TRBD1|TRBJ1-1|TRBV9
TGTGCCAGCGGGACAGGGAATTTAGCTTCTGAAGCTTTCTTT
CASGTGNLASEAFF
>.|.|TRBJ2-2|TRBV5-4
TGTGCCAGCAGCTTGGTGGGAGAAACCGGGGAGCTGTTTTTT
CASSLVGETGELFF
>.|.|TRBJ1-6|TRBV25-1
TGTGCCAGCAGTGAAGGAGGTCCTCTGTCCCTCCACTTT
CASSEGGPLSLHF
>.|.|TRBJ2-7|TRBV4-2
TGTGCCAGCAGCCAAGATTATAGCAGGGGTGCCTACGAGCAGTACTTC
CASSQDYSRGAYEQYF
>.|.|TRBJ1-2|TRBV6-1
TGTGCCAGCAGTGAAGGTATCGGACAGCCACTCTATGGCTACACCTTC
CASSEGIGQPLYGYTF
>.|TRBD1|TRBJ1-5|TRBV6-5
TGTGCCAGTAAGACAGGGGCTGGTGATCAGCCCCAGCATTTT
CASKTGAGDQPQHF
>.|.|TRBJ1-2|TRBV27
TGTGCCAGCAGTCCGGAACGGACAGTCTATGGCTACACCTTC
CASSPERTVYGYTF
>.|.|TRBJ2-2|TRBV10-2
TGCGCCAGCAGTGGACAAGGTCCCGGGGAGCTGTTTTTT
CASSGQGPGELFF
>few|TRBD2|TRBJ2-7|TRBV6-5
TGTGCCAGCAGTTACCCGGGACTAAGCTCCTACGAGCAGTACTTC
CASSYPGLSSYEQYF
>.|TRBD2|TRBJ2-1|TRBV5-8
TGTGCCAGCAGCTTGTTTGGCGGGAGAATCGACAATGAGCAGTTCTTC
CASSLFGGRIDNEQFF
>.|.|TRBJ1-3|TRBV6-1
TGTGCCAGCAGTGGGGGCCGCAGGGGTCCTGGAAACACCATATATTTT
CASSGGRRGPGNTIYF
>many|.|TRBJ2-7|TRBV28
TGTGCCAGCACCTTGAGGGGGGGGAGGTACGAGCAGTACTTC
CASTLRGGRYEQYF
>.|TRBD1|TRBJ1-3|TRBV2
TGTGCCAGCAGTGAGGGACAGGCCGGCTCTGGAAACACCATATATTTT
CASSEGQAGSGNTIYF
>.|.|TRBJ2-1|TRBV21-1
TGTGCCAGCAGCAAAGACAACACTGAGCAGTTCTTC
CASSKDNTEQFF
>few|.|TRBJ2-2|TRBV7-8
TGTGCCAGCAGCTTAACTAGGTTAAACACCGGGGAGCTGTTTTTT
CASSLTRLNTGELFF
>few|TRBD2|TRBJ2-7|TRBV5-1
TGCGCCAGCAGCTTGGTAAGCGGGAGCCACTACGAGCAGTACTTC
CASSLVSGSHYEQYF
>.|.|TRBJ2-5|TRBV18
TGTGCCAGCTCACCTAGACAGGAGGCGGAGGCCCAGTACTTC
CASSPRQEAEAQYF